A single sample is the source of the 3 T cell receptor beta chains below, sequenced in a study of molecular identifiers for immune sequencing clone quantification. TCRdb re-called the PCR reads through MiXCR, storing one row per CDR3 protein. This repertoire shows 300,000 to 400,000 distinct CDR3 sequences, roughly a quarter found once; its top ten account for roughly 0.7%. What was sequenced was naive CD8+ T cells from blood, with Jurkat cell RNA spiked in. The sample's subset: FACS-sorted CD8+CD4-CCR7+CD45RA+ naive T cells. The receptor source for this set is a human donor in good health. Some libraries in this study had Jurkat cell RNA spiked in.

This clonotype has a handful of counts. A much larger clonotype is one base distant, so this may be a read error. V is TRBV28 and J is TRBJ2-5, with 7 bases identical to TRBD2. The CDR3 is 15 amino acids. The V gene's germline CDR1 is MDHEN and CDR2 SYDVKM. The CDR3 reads CASSPPASGQEPQYF. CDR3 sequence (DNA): TGTGCCAGCAGTCCCCCGGCTAGCGGCCAAGAGCCCCAGTACTTC.

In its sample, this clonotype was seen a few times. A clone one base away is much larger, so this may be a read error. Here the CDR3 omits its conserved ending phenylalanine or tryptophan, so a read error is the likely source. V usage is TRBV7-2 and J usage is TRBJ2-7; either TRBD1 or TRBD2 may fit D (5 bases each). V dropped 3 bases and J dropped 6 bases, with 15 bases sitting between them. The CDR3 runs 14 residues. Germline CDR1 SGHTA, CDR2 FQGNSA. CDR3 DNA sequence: TGTGCCAGCAGCTTGTTGGCAGGGAGCCGCGAGCAGTACTTA. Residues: CASSLLAGSREQYL.

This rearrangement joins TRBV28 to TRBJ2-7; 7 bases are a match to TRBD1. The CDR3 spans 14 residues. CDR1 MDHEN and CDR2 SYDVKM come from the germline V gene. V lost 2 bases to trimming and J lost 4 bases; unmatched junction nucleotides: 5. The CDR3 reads CASSLARQGYEQYF. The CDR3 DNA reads TGTGCCAGCAGTTTAGCGAGACAGGGTTACGAGCAGTACTTC.